This T cell receptor (beta chain) was sequenced during a study of blood T cell repertoires in COVID-19 (dated by TCRdb to about 2020). In terms of the full investigation: The collaborator samples originated in the United States, Italy and Spain and spanned the acute and convalescent phases of COVID-19. The prospective study material was composed of cDNA or gDNA derived from T cells, B-cell-depleted T cells, or PBMCs. The dataset comprised deeply sampled blood TCRbeta repertoires from subjects exposed to, actively infected with, or recovered from COVID-19. The repertoires were released in a freely available public database meant as a resource for research on the immune response to SARS-CoV-2. The samples were drawn from two sources: the first 160 participants of the ongoing ImmuneRACE study, and approximately 1,300 subjects contributed by 6 global collaborators. The sample metadata nearly always contained a de-identified subject ID, COVID-19 status, age in years and sex. HLA class I and class II types, where available, came from metadata supplied by the sample provider rather than from assay-based typing.

TCRbeta CDR3 regions were amplified from genomic DNA using the immunoSEQ Assay, a bias-controlled multiplex PCR. In the authors' own workflow: Within the assay, amplification of reference gene primers was used to estimate how many nucleated cells each sample contained. To quantify the absolute abundance of each unique TCRbeta CDR3 rearrangement, sequence reads were collapsed and filtered. For each sample, productive Simpson clonality was calculated by taking the square root of Simpson's diversity index across productive rearrangements. Sourced from immuneACCESS, this table was stored by TCRdb with only in-frame sequences that have V and J called. A share of the clones is absent; for the studies checked, an unresolved V gene accounts for under half, and the remainder has no known explanation. V and J calls and clone size come straight from that table; D and trimming were deduced from the DNA. The table for this sample lists more than 65,000 clones; about four fifths of them were counted only once. The ten largest make up approximately 12% of the sample.

Comments on this clone: The target of this receptor is not known. Qualities for individual bases were not recorded, and no much larger clone is one base off.

As encoded in the germline V gene, CDR1 is MDHEN while CDR2 is SYDVKM. V is cut back by 11 bases and J by 4 bases, with 10 bases in the junction unmatched. There are 15 amino acids in the CDR3, from cysteine to phenylalanine inclusive. The only DNA kept is the CDR3, 45 bases in frame from the first base. Collaborating institutions collected whole blood in K2EDTA tubes following their own protocols. Collaborator samples were shipped for TCRbeta analysis as frozen whole blood, isolated PBMCs, or DNA extracted from either sample type. Study-wide findings and limitations: Clinical and demographic metadata were provided uncurated, with the amount varying by source and participant.

This clonotype was sampled from a human donor in a cohort sampled during active COVID-19. This receptor chain uses TRBV28 and TRBJ2-7; 14 central bases correspond to TRBD2. Sequencing input: peripheral blood. The DNA reads TGTGCCTCCTGGGGGACTAGCGGGAGTGGGTACGAGCAGTACTTC. Translated, it gives CASWGTSGSGYEQYF.